This T cell receptor (beta chain) was captured by sequencing in a study of OX40 agonist ivuxolimab in advanced cancers. Study-wide background: The study enrolled dose-escalation patients with hepatocellular carcinoma, melanoma, renal cell or head and neck cancer. Points from the study as a whole: The study observed clonal expansion of CD4+ and CD8+ blood T cells by week 6 at 0.1 to 3.0 mg/kg.

This clone was seen once. Its antigen is not identified. Here immunoSEQ multiplex PCR was the method, and the copy in TCRdb shows in-frame clones only, minus some. The data contain tens of thousands of clones, about 85% of them singletons. The sequenced sample was CD4+ or CD8+ T cells sorted from blood, obtained in a trial of the OX40 agonist ivuxolimab. The TCR was taken from an adult with an advanced solid tumor such as melanoma, head and neck, liver or kidney cancer.

CDR3 nucleotide sequence: TGTGCCAGCTCATCAGGACAGGCCGAGAAAGCTTTCTTT. It encodes CASSSGQAEKAFF. V is TRBV18 and J is TRBJ1-1; 7 bases align to TRBD1. The CDR3 extends over 13 amino acids. Germline CDR1 KGHSH, CDR2 LQKENI. With V trimmed by 5 bases and J by 9 bases, 9 bases remained unmatched.